Sequencing of this T cell receptor beta chain was carried out in a study of beta chain features in type 1 diabetes. Study results and limitations: In every one of the four CD4+ subsets, TCRB CDR3s were moderately but significantly shorter in Type 1 diabetes patients.

Each sorted fraction was over 95% pure. cDNA synthesis used the whole RNA isolate, giving expressed TCRB sequences. Naive, central memory and regulatory T cell samples produced a mean of about 4 million reads. This table comes from immunoSEQ multiplex PCR, and its TCRdb copy is limited to in-frame clones, with some not included. The sample contains some 200,000 clones, approximately 16% of which appear only once. This clone occurred a few times. Its antigen is still unknown. Germline CDR1 reads SGHRS; CDR2 reads YFSETQ. The germline V and J ends were trimmed by 6 bases and 8 bases, with 20 bases remaining between them. The CDR3 is 14 residues long.

The sample taken for sequencing was naive CD4+ T cells from blood. This TCR came from a man aged 25 to 40 with type 1 diabetes. The chain carries TRBV5-1 and TRBJ1-2; D unresolved. The CDR3 nucleotides are TGCGCCAGCAACTTTGGCCCGGGCGCGGAAGGCTACACCTTC. It is translated as CASNFGPGAEGYTF.